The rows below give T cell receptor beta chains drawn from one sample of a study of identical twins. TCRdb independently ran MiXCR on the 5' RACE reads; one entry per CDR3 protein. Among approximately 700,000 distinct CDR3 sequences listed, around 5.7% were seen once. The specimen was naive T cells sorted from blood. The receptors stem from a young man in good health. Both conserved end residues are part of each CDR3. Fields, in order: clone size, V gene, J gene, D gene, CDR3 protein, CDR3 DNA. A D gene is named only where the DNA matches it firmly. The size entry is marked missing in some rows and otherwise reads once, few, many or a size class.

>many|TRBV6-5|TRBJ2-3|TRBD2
CASSYRAGGPGYTQYF
TGTGCCAGCAGTTACCGAGCGGGAGGTCCCGGATATACGCAGTATTTT
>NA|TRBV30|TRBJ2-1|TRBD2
CAWSVLGLARTEQFF
TGTGCCTGGAGTGTACTCGGACTAGCCCGTACTGAGCAGTTCTTC
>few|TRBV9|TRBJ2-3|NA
CASSVTGTPTDTQYF
TGTGCCAGCAGCGTAACGGGGACCCCCACAGATACGCAGTATTTT
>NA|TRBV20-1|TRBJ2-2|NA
CSAIVGPSTGELFF
TGCAGTGCTATCGTGGGCCCTTCCACCGGGGAGCTGTTTTTT
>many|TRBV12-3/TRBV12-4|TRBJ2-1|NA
CASSFTDPQYNEQFF
TGTGCCAGCAGTTTCACGGACCCTCAATACAATGAGCAGTTCTTC
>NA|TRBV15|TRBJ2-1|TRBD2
CATSRVAGAYNEQFF
TGTGCCACCAGCAGAGTAGCGGGAGCCTACAATGAGCAGTTCTTC
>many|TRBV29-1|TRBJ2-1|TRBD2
CSVSPRLARARTEQFF
TGCAGCGTCAGCCCCCGACTAGCGCGAGCGAGGACTGAGCAGTTCTTC
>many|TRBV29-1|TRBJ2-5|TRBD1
CSALTGYGTQYF
TGCAGCGCCTTGACAGGGTATGGAACCCAGTACTTC
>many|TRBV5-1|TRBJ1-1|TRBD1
CASSLVAGGRNTEAFF
TGCGCCAGCAGCTTGGTGGCAGGGGGCAGGAACACTGAAGCTTTCTTT
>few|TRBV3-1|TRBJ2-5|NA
CASTLGSQETQYF
TGTGCCAGCACTCTCGGCAGCCAAGAGACCCAGTACTTC
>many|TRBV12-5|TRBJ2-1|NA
CASGQTGRNEQFF
TGTGCTAGTGGACAAACCGGGCGGAATGAGCAGTTCTTC
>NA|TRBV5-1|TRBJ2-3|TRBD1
CASGAGQARSDTQYF
TGCGCCAGCGGGGCCGGACAGGCGCGGTCGGATACGCAGTATTTT
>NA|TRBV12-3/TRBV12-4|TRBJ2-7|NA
CASSFGRTAYEQYF
TGTGCCAGCAGTTTTGGCAGGACGGCCTACGAGCAGTACTTC
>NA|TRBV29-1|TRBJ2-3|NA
CSVGGTQAYF
TGCAGCGTCGGCGGGACCCAGGCGTATTTT
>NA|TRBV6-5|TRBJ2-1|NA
CASSYSGGQSSYNEQFF
TGTGCCAGCAGTTACTCGGGCGGGCAAAGCTCCTACAATGAGCAGTTCTTC
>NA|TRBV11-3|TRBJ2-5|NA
CASSIHLGNFETQYF
TGTGCCAGCAGCATACACCTGGGTAATTTTGAGACCCAGTACTTC
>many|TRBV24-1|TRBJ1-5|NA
CATSDAGRKPQHF
TGTGCCACCAGTGATGCCGGGAGAAAGCCCCAGCATTTT
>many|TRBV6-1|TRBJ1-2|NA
CASSEGGLYGYTF
TGTGCCAGCAGTGAAGGGGGCCTCTATGGCTACACCTTC
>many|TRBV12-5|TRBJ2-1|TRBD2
CASGSPTSGNINEQFF
TGTGCTAGTGGTTCCCCTACTAGCGGGAATATCAATGAGCAGTTCTTC
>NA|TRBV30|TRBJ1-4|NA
CAWSTGSTNEKLFF
TGTGCCTGGAGCACAGGTTCAACTAATGAAAAACTGTTTTTT
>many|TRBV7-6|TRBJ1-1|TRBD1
CASSLYTGENTEAFF
TGTGCCAGCAGCTTATATACAGGGGAGAACACTGAAGCTTTCTTT
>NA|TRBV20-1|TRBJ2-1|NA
CSARDAVGPHNEQFF
TGCAGTGCTAGAGATGCCGTGGGGCCGCACAATGAGCAGTTCTTC
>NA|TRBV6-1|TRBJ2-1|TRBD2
CASSGVAGVYNEQFF
TGTGCCAGCAGTGGGGTAGCGGGAGTGTACAATGAGCAGTTCTTC
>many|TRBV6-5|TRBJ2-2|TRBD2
CASSSGLANTGELFF
TGTGCCAGCAGCTCGGGACTAGCTAACACCGGGGAGCTGTTTTTT
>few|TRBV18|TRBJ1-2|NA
CASSPREATNYGYTF
TGTGCCAGCTCACCCAGGGAGGCTACTAACTATGGCTACACCTTC
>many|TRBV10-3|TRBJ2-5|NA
CAISESRLVTQETQYF
TGTGCCATCAGTGAGTCGAGACTAGTCACTCAAGAGACCCAGTACTTC
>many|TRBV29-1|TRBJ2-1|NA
CSGRAYNEQFF
TGCAGCGGGAGGGCATACAATGAGCAGTTCTTC
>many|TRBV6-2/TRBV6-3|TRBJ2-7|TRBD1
CASSYSIRWDRGNEQYF
TGTGCCAGCAGTTACTCAATTCGTTGGGACAGGGGGAACGAGCAGTACTTC
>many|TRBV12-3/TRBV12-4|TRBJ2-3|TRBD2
CASSWTSDTDTQYF
TGTGCCAGCAGCTGGACTAGCGACACAGATACGCAGTATTTT
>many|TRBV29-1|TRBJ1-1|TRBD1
CSVPGTGYTEAFF
TGCAGCGTCCCCGGGACAGGGTACACTGAAGCTTTCTTT
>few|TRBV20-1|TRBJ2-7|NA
CSLRQIYEQYF
TGCAGCTTAAGACAGATCTACGAGCAGTACTTC
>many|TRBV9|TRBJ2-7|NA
CASSGVEQYF
TGTGCCAGCAGTGGGGTAGAGCAGTACTTC
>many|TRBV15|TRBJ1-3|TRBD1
CATSLTGSGNTIYF
TGTGCCACCAGCCTGACAGGGTCTGGAAACACCATATATTTT
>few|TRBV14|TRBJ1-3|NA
CASSQDLNRAGNTIYF
TGTGCCAGCAGCCAAGATCTTAACAGAGCTGGAAACACCATATATTTT
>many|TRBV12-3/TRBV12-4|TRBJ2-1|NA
CASSLVRSGAVNNEQFF
TGTGCCAGCAGTTTAGTCAGGTCGGGGGCGGTTAACAATGAGCAGTTCTTC
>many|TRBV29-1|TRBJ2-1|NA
CSVAGGGYEQFF
TGCAGCGTTGCAGGCGGGGGCTATGAGCAGTTCTTC
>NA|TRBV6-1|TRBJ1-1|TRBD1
CASSDDRGWNTEAFF
TGTGCCAGCAGCGATGACAGGGGATGGAACACTGAAGCTTTCTTT
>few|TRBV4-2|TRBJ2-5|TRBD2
CASSKRRLADQETQYF
TGTGCCAGCAGCAAAAGACGACTAGCGGACCAAGAGACCCAGTACTTC
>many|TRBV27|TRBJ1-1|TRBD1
CASSSLQGEGAEAFF
TGTGCCAGCAGTTCCCTGCAGGGGGAGGGCGCTGAAGCTTTCTTT
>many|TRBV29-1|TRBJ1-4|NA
CSVGGRYNEKLFF
TGCAGCGTCGGAGGCCGATATAATGAAAAACTGTTTTTT
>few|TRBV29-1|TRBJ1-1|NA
CSVQGDTEAFF
TGCAGCGTTCAGGGAGACACTGAAGCTTTCTTT
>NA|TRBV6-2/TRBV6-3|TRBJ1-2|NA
CASSYTAENIYGYTF
TGTGCCAGCAGTTACACCGCAGAAAATATTTATGGCTACACCTTC
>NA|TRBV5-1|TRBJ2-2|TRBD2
CASSLVLAENTGELFF
TGCGCCAGCAGCTTGGTTCTAGCGGAGAACACCGGGGAGCTGTTTTTT
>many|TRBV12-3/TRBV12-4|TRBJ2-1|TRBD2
CASRIAGGSYNEQFF
TGTGCCAGCAGAATAGCGGGAGGGTCCTACAATGAGCAGTTCTTC
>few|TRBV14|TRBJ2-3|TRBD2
CASSQDSSSGTTQYF
TGTGCCAGCAGCCAAGATAGTTCTAGCGGGACCACGCAGTATTTT
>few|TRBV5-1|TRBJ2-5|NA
CASSPDGTQETQYF
TGCGCCAGCAGCCCCGACGGGACCCAAGAGACCCAGTACTTC